One sample yielded the 24 T cell receptor beta chains listed below, sequenced in a study of cytomegalovirus exposure and HLA in healthy donors. PCR employed 60 Vbeta and 13 Jbeta primers. The assay was immunoSEQ multiplex PCR, and TCRdb's table has in-frame clones only and misses some. Among approximately 100,000 clones listed, around 80% were seen once. The sequenced material came from PBMCs. Receptors originate from a man aged 18 to 29 in good health and CMV-seronegative.

The J gene is TRBJ2-7, the V gene TRBV6-1; a weak D match, TRBD1 (5 bases). This CDR3 is 15 amino acids long. V gave up 1 base and J gave up 2 bases, with 12 bases separating them. Germline values: CDR1 MNHNS, CDR2 SASEGT. The CDR3 spells CASSEVGWGTYEQYF. DNA of the CDR3: TGTGCCAGCAGTGAAGTAGGCTGGGGCACCTACGAGCAGTACTTC.

V usage is TRBV7-6 and J usage is TRBJ2-5; no reliable D call. Germline CDR1 and CDR2: SGHVS and FNYEAQ. Trimming removed 4 bases at V and 3 bases at J, with 3 bases between. This CDR3 comprises 11 residues. The CDR3 DNA is TGTGCCAGCAGCTCCGAAGAGACCCAGTACTTC. Translating it yields CASSSEETQYF.

The chain joins TRBV19 to TRBJ1-1, with 7 bases matching TRBD1. Germline V gene data show CDR1 as LNHDA and CDR2 as SQIVND (reference sequence). With 5 bases clipped from V and 3 bases from J, the junction kept 3 bases outside the gene matches. There are 13 residues in the CDR3. This CDR3 reads CASSRDSYTEAFF. CDR3 sequence (DNA): TGTGCCAGTAGTCGGGACAGCTACACTGAAGCTTTCTTT.

The V gene is TRBV5-1, the J gene TRBJ2-1; 9 bases match TRBD2. Germline V gene data show CDR1 as SGHRS and CDR2 as YFSETQ. The CDR3 is made up of 16 amino acids. V trimming: 0 bases; J trimming: 3 bases; junction bases outside the gene matches: 4. The CDR3 is CASSLGVAGVYNEQFF. Written as DNA, the CDR3 is TGCGCCAGCAGCTTGGGGGTAGCGGGGGTCTACAATGAGCAGTTCTTC.

This rearrangement joins TRBV6-1 to TRBJ2-3; tentative D call: TRBD2 (6 bases). Germline lookup yields CDR1 MNHNS and CDR2 SASEGT. This CDR3 comprises 14 residues. Trimming stripped 6 bases from V and 2 bases from J, with 12 bases between. The CDR3 DNA reads as TGTGCCAGCAGAACCCGGGGGATCACAGATACGCAGTATTTT. It translates to CASRTRGITDTQYF.

This clone was seen more than once but under ten times. J is TRBJ1-6 and V is TRBV9, with D possibly being TRBD1 (6 bases). The CDR3 is made up of 15 amino acids. V was pared by 4 bases and J by 10 bases, with 18 bases between. From germline, CDR1 is SGDLS and CDR2 YYNGEE. CDR3 nucleotides: TGTGCCAGCAGCCCGAGGCCCCTAGGGGGATCACCCCTCCACTTT. This encodes CASSPRPLGGSPLHF.

This sequence joins TRBV6-1 and TRBJ1-1; D uncertain. This CDR3 contains 14 residues. Germline V lookup: CDR1 MNHNS, CDR2 SASEGT. Trimming pared 3 bases from V and 1 base from J, leaving 9 bases between. CDR3 in amino acids: CASSDSLGNTEAFF. CDR3 nucleotide sequence: TGTGCCAGCAGTGATAGCCTTGGGAACACTGAAGCTTTCTTT.

The chain employs TRBV19 and TRBJ1-5; 8 bases align to TRBD1. Germline CDR1 is LNHDA and CDR2 is SQIVND (reference sequence). J lost 4 bases, V lost 6 bases, and 14 bases had no gene match. CDR3 size: 17 residues. The CDR3 sequence is CASSQRLTGTGNQPQHF. Written as DNA, the CDR3 is TGTGCCAGTAGCCAGCGATTAACCGGGACAGGTAATCAGCCCCAGCATTTT.

J is TRBJ2-3 and V is TRBV4-2; 9 bases are shared with TRBD2. The CDR3 totals 17 residues. Germline trimming cut 1 base from V and 2 bases from J; bases unmatched to any gene: 7. Germline CDR1 LGHNA, CDR2 YNFKEQ. The CDR3 sequence: CASSQVSASGATDTQYF. CDR3 coding DNA: TGTGCCAGCAGCCAAGTATCGGCTAGCGGGGCCACAGATACGCAGTATTTT.

Only a few counts were recorded for this clone. V usage is TRBV27 and J usage is TRBJ1-1; 8 nucleotides line up with TRBD1. In germline, CDR1 is MNHEY, CDR2 SMNVEV (reference sequence). This CDR3 is built from 15 residues. The V and J ends lost 4 bases and 4 bases, in that order; junction bases with no gene match: 8. In DNA form, the CDR3 reads TGTGCCAGCAGTTACAAGCCAGGGGGCACCACTGAAGCTTTCTTT. Encoded protein: CASSYKPGGTTEAFF.

This clone was recorded once. DNA of the CDR3: TGTGCCAGCAGCTCAATTACAGGGGCTAATGAAAAACTGTTTTTT. This codes for CASSSITGANEKLFF. This sequence joins TRBV5-6 and TRBJ1-4, with 7 bases fitting TRBD1. CDR1 SGHDT and CDR2 YYEEEE come from the germline V gene. The V segment lost 3 bases and the J segment 3 bases; nucleotides outside the gene matches: 5. This CDR3 is built from 15 residues. Filled out from reference TRBV5-6 and TRBJ1-4, the complete variable domain reads DAGVTQSPTHLIKTRGQQVTLRCSPKSGHDTVSWYQQALGQGPQFIFQYYEEEERQRGNFPDRFSGHQFPNYSSELNVNALLLGDSALYLCASSSITGANEKLFFGSGTQLSVL.

The chain carries TRBV4-2 and TRBJ2-2; D remains unclear. CDR1 is LGHNA and CDR2 is YNFKEQ in the germline V gene. The germline V and J ends were trimmed by 4 bases and 7 bases, with 13 bases remaining between them. CDR3 length: 14 residues. Here the CDR3 DNA reads TGTGCCAGCAGCCTCCCTGAAACGGGCGGGGAGCTGTTTTTT. Its protein is CASSLPETGGELFF.

CDR3 protein: CASSQAANSGQETQYF. For the CDR3, the DNA is TGTGCCAGCAGCCAAGCGGCCAATAGCGGCCAAGAGACCCAGTACTTC. The chain uses TRBV4-2 and TRBJ2-5; TRBD2 might be the D (6 bases). The germline gives CDR1 LGHNA, CDR2 YNFKEQ. The CDR3 contains 16 residues. With 1 base removed from V and 1 base from J, the gap between germline ends came to 13 bases.

The rearrangement uses TRBV9 and TRBJ2-3; 9 nucleotides agree with TRBD2. Per the germline V gene, CDR1 is SGDLS and CDR2 is YYNGEE. This CDR3 spans 16 amino acids. With V trimmed by 1 base and J by 4 bases, 7 bases remained unmatched. CDR3 region: CASSVRAGGHADTQYF. Here the CDR3 DNA reads TGTGCCAGCAGCGTACGGGCGGGGGGGCACGCAGATACGCAGTATTTT.

This chain joins TRBV29-1 and TRBJ2-6; possibly TRBD1 for D (6 bases). Germline V lookup: CDR1 SQVTM, CDR2 ANQGSEA. V lost 4 bases, J lost 2 bases, and 6 bases lay in between. The CDR3 is 13 amino acids. In DNA, the CDR3 is TGCAGCGTTGGGGGGCCTGGGGCCAACGTCCTGACTTTC. It translates to CSVGGPGANVLTF.

This chain joins TRBV9 and TRBJ1-6; D perhaps matches TRBD1 (6 bases). The V gene lost 4 bases and the J gene lost 10 bases, with 15 bases spanning the gap. The CDR3 sequence is 14 residues long. Germline CDR1 and CDR2: SGDLS and YYNGEE. The DNA of the CDR3 is TGTGCCAGCAGCCCAGGGGTTATAGGATCACCCCTCCACTTT. Translated, it gives CASSPGVIGSPLHF.

This chain joins TRBV19 and TRBJ1-3, with D perhaps TRBD1 (6 bases). Trimming removed 3 bases at V and 0 bases at J, with 12 bases between. The CDR3 is 16 amino acids. Germline CDR1 is LNHDA and CDR2 is SQIVND (reference sequence). This CDR3 reads CASSIPQGLSGNTIYF. The DNA for the CDR3 is TGTGCCAGTAGTATCCCCCAGGGGCTCTCTGGAAACACCATATATTTT.

This chain uses TRBV6-1 with TRBJ2-5; perhaps TRBD1 as D (5 bases). The germline V gene has CDR1 MNHNS and CDR2 SASEGT. Trimming removed 6 bases at V and 2 bases at J, with 13 bases between. CDR3 size: 14 residues. The CDR3 bases are TGTGCCAGCAGGCGGACATTGAATCAAGAGACCCAGTACTTC. This gives the protein CASRRTLNQETQYF.

In the case of this clone: A junction boundary mismatches the germline segment, possibly from a read error. The chain recombines TRBV7-9 with TRBJ1-1; TRBD1 agrees at 8 bases. Per the germline V gene, CDR1 is SEHNR and CDR2 is FQNEAQ (reference sequence). The CDR3 runs 14 residues. CDR3 region: CSSSFQDRATEAFF. For the CDR3, the DNA is TGTTCCAGCAGCTTTCAGGACAGGGCTACTGAAGCTTTCTTT.

V usage is TRBV5-4 and J usage is TRBJ2-7, with D possibly TRBD1 on 6 matching bases. The CDR3 runs 14 residues. Germline V lookup: CDR1 SGHNT, CDR2 YYREEE (reference sequence). The V end lost 3 bases, the J end lost 3 bases, and 13 bases lay between the germline ends. Written as DNA, the CDR3 is TGTGCCAGCAGCTCCGGGACAACATACTACGAGCAGTACTTC. As protein: CASSSGTTYYEQYF.

This clone occurred a few times. The conserved closing phenylalanine or tryptophan is absent in this CDR3, likely reflecting a read error. Because the CDR3's place on the DNA is in doubt, the DNA is left out and the CDR3 is given as listed by TCRdb. This chain joins TRBV18 and TRBJ1-4; the table calls TRBD1, which could not be checked here. Germline-derived CDR1 and CDR2 are KGHSH and LQKENI. With termini counted, the CDR3 has 13 amino acids. Here the CDR3 reads CASSPVAETTGVL.

V is TRBV7-9 and J is TRBJ1-2; TRBD1 aligns across 9 bases. In germline, CDR1 is SEHNR, CDR2 FQNEAQ (reference sequence). V shed 0 bases, J shed 4 bases, and the junction held 6 bases outside the gene matches. This CDR3 is 16 amino acids long. DNA for the CDR3: TGTGCCAGCAGCTTAGCAAGGGACAGGGCCACCTATGGCTACACCTTC. Amino acids: CASSLARDRATYGYTF. Filled out from reference TRBV7-9 and TRBJ1-2, the complete variable domain reads DTGVSQNPRHKITKRGQNVTFRCDPISEHNRLYWYRQTLGQGPEFLTYFQNEAQLEKSRLLSDRFSAERPKGSFSTLEIQRTEQGDSAMYLCASSLARDRATYGYTFGSGTRLTVV.

J is TRBJ2-1 and V is TRBV5-4, with 13 bases aligning to TRBD2. CDR3 length: 18 amino acids. Germline CDR1 SGHNT, CDR2 YYREEE (reference sequence). After removal of 0 bases from V and 4 bases from J, the junction contained 7 bases not matched to a gene. The CDR3 region has the DNA TGTGCCAGCAGCTTGGAGACTAGCGGGGGGCTCACTTACAATGAGCAGTTCTTC. This codes for CASSLETSGGLTYNEQFF.

In this sample, this clone turned up a few times. The chain is built from TRBV6-5 and TRBJ1-3, with TRBD1 matching 7 bases. With V trimmed by 5 bases and J by 2 bases, 3 bases remained unmatched. Germline CDR1 and CDR2: MNHEY and SVGAGI. The CDR3 consists of 14 residues. Here the CDR3 DNA reads TGTGCCAGCAGTGCCGGGACAGCTGGAAACACCATATATTTT. It yields the protein CASSAGTAGNTIYF.